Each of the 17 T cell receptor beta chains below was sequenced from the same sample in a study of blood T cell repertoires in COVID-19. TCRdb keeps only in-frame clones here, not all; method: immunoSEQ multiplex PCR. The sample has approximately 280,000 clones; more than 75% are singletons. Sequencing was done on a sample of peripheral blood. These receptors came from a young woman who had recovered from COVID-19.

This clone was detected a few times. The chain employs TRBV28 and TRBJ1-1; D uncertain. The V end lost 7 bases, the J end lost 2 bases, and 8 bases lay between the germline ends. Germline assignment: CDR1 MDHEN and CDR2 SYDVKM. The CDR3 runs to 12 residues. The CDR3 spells CASINTNTEAFF. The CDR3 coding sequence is TGTGCCAGCATTAACACCAACACTGAAGCTTTCTTT. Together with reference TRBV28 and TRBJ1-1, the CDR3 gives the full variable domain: DVKVTQSSRYLVKRTGEKVFLECVQDMDHENMFWYRQDPGLGLRLIYFSYDVKMKEKGDIPEGYSVSREKKERFSLILESASTNQTSMYLCASINTNTEAFFGQGTRLTVV.

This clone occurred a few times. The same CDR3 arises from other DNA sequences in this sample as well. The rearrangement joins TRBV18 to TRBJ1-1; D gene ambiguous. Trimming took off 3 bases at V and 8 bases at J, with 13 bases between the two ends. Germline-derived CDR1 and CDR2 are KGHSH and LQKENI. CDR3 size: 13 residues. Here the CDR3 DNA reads TGTGCCAGCTCACCGGCAGGAGGCACAGAAGCTTTCTTT. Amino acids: CASSPAGGTEAFF.

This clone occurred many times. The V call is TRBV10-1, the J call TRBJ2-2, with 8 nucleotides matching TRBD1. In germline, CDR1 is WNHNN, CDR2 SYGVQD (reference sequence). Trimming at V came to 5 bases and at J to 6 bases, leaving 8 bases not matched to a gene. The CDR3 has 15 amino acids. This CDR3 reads CASSRGTGGPGELFF. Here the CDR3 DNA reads TGCGCCAGCAGTCGAGGGACAGGAGGTCCCGGGGAGCTGTTTTTT.

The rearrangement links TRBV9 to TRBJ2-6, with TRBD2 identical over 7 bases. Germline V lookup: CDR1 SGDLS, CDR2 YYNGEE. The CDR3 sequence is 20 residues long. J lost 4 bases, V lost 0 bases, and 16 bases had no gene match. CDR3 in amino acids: CASSVGVGFSGKAGANVLTF. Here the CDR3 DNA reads TGTGCCAGCAGCGTAGGGGTAGGTTTCAGCGGGAAGGCGGGGGCCAACGTCCTGACTTTC.

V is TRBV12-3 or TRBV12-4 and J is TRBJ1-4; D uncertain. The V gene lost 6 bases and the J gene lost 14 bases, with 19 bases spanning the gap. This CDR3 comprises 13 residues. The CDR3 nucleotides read TGTGCCAGCAGCTCCGAGGAGGGAGGCGGTCTGTTTTTT. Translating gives CASSSEEGGGLFF.

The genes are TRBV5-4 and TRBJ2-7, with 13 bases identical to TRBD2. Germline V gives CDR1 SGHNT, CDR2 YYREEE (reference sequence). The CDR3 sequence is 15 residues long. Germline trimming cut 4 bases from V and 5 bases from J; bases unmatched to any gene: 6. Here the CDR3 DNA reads TGTGCCAGCAGCACAGGACTAGCGGGAGTCGACGAGCAGTACTTC. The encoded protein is CASSTGLAGVDEQYF.

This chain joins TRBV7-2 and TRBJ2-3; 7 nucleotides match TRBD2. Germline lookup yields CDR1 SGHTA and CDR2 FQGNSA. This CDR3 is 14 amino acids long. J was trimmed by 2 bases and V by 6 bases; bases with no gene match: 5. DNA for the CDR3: TGTGCCAGCAGTTCCGGGACTATCACAGATACGCAGTATTTT. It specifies CASSSGTITDTQYF.

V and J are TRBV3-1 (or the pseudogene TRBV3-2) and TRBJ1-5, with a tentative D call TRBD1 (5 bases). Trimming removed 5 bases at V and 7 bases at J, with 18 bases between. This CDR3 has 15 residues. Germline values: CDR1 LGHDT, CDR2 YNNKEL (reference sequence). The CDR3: CASSVAGLGVQPQHF. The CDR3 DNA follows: TGTGCCAGCAGCGTGGCAGGGCTTGGCGTGCAGCCCCAGCATTTT.

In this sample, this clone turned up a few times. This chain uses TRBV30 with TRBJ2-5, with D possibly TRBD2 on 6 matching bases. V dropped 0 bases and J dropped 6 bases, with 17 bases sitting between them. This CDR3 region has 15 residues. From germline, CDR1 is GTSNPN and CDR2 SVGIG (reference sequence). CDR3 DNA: TGTGCCTGGAGTGTCCTGCGGGACTTGAAAAAGACCCAGTACTTC. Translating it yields CAWSVLRDLKKTQYF.

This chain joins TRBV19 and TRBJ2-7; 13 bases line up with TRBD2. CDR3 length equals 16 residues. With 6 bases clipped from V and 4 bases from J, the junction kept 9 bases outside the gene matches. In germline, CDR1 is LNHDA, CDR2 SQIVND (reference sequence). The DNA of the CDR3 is TGTGCCAGTAGCAGACTAGCGGGAGGTCCCCTGTACGAGCAGTACTTC. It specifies CASSRLAGGPLYEQYF.

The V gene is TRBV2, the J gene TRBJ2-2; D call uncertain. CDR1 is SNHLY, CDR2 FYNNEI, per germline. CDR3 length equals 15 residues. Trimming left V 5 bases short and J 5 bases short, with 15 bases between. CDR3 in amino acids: CASSTNPGSTGELFF. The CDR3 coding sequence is TGTGCCAGCAGTACCAACCCCGGTTCTACCGGGGAGCTGTTTTTT. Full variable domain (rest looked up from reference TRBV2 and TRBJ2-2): EPEVTQTPSHQVTQMGQEVILRCVPISNHLYFYWYRQILGQKVEFLVSFYNNEISEKSEIFDDQFSVERPDGSNFTLKIRSTKLEDSAMYFCASSTNPGSTGELFFGEGSRLTVL.

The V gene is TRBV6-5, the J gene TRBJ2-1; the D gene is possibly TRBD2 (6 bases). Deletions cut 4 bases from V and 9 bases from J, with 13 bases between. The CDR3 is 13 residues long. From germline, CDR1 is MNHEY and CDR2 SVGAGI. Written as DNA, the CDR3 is TGTGCCAGCAGTTCACTAGCTTCTGGTGAGCAGTTCTTC. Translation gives CASSSLASGEQFF.

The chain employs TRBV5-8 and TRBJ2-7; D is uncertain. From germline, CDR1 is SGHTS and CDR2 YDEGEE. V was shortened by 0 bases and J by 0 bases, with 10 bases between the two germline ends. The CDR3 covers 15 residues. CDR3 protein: CASSLGRRSSYEQYF. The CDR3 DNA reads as TGTGCCAGCAGCTTGGGCCGCAGAAGCTCCTACGAGCAGTACTTC. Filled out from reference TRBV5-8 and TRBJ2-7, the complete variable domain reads EAGVTQSPTHLIKTRGQQATLRCSPISGHTSVYWYQQALGLGLQFLLWYDEGEERNRGNFPPRFSGRQFPNYSSELNVNALELEDSALYLCASSLGRRSSYEQYFGPGTRLTVT.

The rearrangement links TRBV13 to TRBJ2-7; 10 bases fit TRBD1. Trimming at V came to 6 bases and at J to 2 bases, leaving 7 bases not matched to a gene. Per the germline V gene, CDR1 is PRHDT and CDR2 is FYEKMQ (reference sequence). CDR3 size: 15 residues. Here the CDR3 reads CASRRAGTGAYEQYF. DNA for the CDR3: TGTGCCAGCAGAAGGGCCGGGACAGGGGCCTACGAGCAGTACTTC.

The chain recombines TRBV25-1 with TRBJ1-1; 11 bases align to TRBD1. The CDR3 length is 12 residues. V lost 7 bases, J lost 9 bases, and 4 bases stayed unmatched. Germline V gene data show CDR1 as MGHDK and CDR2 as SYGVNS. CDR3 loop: CASTGQGAKAFF. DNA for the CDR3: TGTGCCAGCACTGGACAGGGGGCAAAAGCTTTCTTT.

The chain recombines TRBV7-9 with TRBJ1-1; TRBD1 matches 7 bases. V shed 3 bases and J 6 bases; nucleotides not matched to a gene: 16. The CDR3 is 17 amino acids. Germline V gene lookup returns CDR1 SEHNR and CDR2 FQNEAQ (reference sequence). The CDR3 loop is CASSFLGKRGPRAEAFF. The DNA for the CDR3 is TGTGCCAGCAGCTTTCTCGGGAAAAGGGGGCCTAGGGCTGAAGCTTTCTTT.

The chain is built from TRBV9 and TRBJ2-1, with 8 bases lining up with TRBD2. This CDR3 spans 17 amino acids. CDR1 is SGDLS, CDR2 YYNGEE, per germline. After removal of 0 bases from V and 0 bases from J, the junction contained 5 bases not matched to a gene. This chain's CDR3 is CASSVATSGSSYNEQFF. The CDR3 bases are TGTGCCAGCAGCGTAGCTACTAGCGGAAGCTCCTACAATGAGCAGTTCTTC.